Listed below are T cell receptor beta chains from one sample, sequenced in a study of T cells expressing NK-cell markers. For each CDR3 protein, TCRdb gives one entry from its re-call of the 5' RACE reads, without DNA. Here the sample table reports a few hundred thousand distinct CDR3 sequences. The sequenced sample consisted of blood T cells: a sorted CD56 or NKG2C T cell subset, CD4+ or CD8+ T cells, or bulk PBMC T cells (not recorded which). The receptors derive from a man aged 18 to 69 in good health. CDR3s include the opening cysteine and the closing phenylalanine or tryptophan. The order of the fields is V gene, J gene, CDR3 protein.

V: TRBV6-5; J: TRBJ1-6; CDR3: CASSYVGWNSPLHF
V: TRBV7-6; J: TRBJ2-3; CDR3: CASSPHRGTDTQYF
V: TRBV6-5; J: TRBJ1-3; CDR3: CASRLGPVPGNTIYF
V: TRBV7-9; J: TRBJ1-2; CDR3: CASSPLGSQFNYGYTF
V: TRBV24-1; J: TRBJ2-7; CDR3: CATSDPRAWKVYEQYF
V: TRBV6-5; J: TRBJ1-1; CDR3: CASSSGGRGTEAFF
V: TRBV18; J: TRBJ2-1; CDR3: CASSPPTGVSNEQFF
V: TRBV2; J: TRBJ1-1; CDR3: CASRDRFLNTEAFF
V: TRBV5-6; J: TRBJ2-1; CDR3: CASRRPGLAGGSSYNEQFF
V: TRBV2; J: TRBJ1-1; CDR3: CASSEDPSYTEAFF
V: TRBV12-3/TRBV12-4; J: TRBJ2-2; CDR3: CASRKASSSTGELFF
V: TRBV12-3/TRBV12-4; J: TRBJ2-1; CDR3: CASRIGLAGGTYNEQFF
V: TRBV7-2; J: TRBJ2-3; CDR3: CASSFPRLADNTDTQYF
V: TRBV5-1; J: TRBJ1-2; CDR3: CASSPGTYQGFGYTF
V: TRBV6-5; J: TRBJ1-1; CDR3: CASRATKNTEAFF
V: TRBV12-3/TRBV12-4; J: TRBJ1-2; CDR3: CASSFGPHGPNYGYTF
V: TRBV5-1; J: TRBJ1-1; CDR3: CASSPGTATTEAFF
V: TRBV4-2; J: TRBJ1-2; CDR3: CASSQDLDGNYGYTF
V: TRBV16; J: TRBJ1-5; CDR3: CASSWAQGRSNQPQHF
V: TRBV6-2/TRBV6-3; J: TRBJ2-1; CDR3: CASSRQGVDEQFF
V: TRBV5-5; J: TRBJ2-1; CDR3: CASSPTGGPDNEQFF
V: TRBV24-1; J: TRBJ2-2; CDR3: CATSDLRTSPGELFF
V: TRBV24-1; J: TRBJ2-1; CDR3: CATSDLQTRSYNEQFF
V: TRBV18; J: TRBJ2-3; CDR3: CASSPVGGLSTDTQYF
V: TRBV4-1; J: TRBJ2-7; CDR3: CASSQDLRSYSYEQYF
V: TRBV5-5; J: TRBJ1-2; CDR3: CASTTGPNNYGYTF
V: TRBV5-1; J: TRBJ2-1; CDR3: CASSSQTGRTYNEQFF
V: TRBV5-1; J: TRBJ2-3; CDR3: CASSLGGSGGKDTQYF
V: TRBV15; J: TRBJ2-4; CDR3: CATSRDQAGELAKNIQYF
V: TRBV18; J: TRBJ2-7; CDR3: CASSTTFRSSGQAYDGEQYF
V: TRBV5-1; J: TRBJ1-1; CDR3: CASSLGLAPGNTEAFF
V: TRBV29-1; J: TRBJ2-1; CDR3: CSVESYRGVYNEQFF
V: TRBV3-1; J: TRBJ1-5; CDR3: CASSVDSSSNQPQHF
V: TRBV7-2; J: TRBJ1-2; CDR3: CASSLVAGGDYGYTF
V: TRBV6-1; J: TRBJ2-3; CDR3: CASRSHLGSTDTQYF
V: TRBV12-3/TRBV12-4; J: TRBJ2-3; CDR3: CASRLERGRSDTQYF
V: TRBV6-5; J: TRBJ1-2; CDR3: CASSYRSAGDGYTF
V: TRBV20-1; J: TRBJ1-5; CDR3: CSASRGTVAPQHF
V: TRBV5-1; J: TRBJ2-2; CDR3: CASSLARLAGTGELFF
V: TRBV7-6; J: TRBJ2-7; CDR3: CASSPQGGTGGSEQYF
V: TRBV21-1; J: TRBJ2-7; CDR3: CASSKMCQVKENEQYF
V: TRBV6-1; J: TRBJ1-1; CDR3: CASSRLIVTEAFF
V: TRBV6-1; J: TRBJ2-7; CDR3: CASSPQRGGEREQYF
V: TRBV5-1; J: TRBJ2-7; CDR3: CASSLAGRSQLYEQYF
V: TRBV14; J: TRBJ1-2; CDR3: CASSPGSAYGYTF
V: TRBV2; J: TRBJ2-5; CDR3: CASSGSLLRETQYF
V: TRBV27; J: TRBJ2-1; CDR3: CASRPGDRYNEQFF
V: TRBV3-1; J: TRBJ2-7; CDR3: CASSPKLAGEYEQYF
V: TRBV7-2; J: TRBJ1-5; CDR3: CASSLWGRGDNQPQHF
V: TRBV12-3/TRBV12-4; J: TRBJ2-3; CDR3: CASSPQTGTGPTDTQYF
V: TRBV18; J: TRBJ1-5; CDR3: CASSTSRGENQPQHF
V: TRBV4-2; J: TRBJ2-3; CDR3: CASSHLSGGAKDTQYF
V: TRBV15; J: TRBJ2-5; CDR3: CATSRPGTTGETQYF
V: TRBV15; J: TRBJ2-7; CDR3: CATSTAGTGNEQYF
V: TRBV6-1; J: TRBJ2-7; CDR3: CASSRFTVSYEQYF
V: TRBV5-1; J: TRBJ1-2; CDR3: CASSIKDRGGYTF
V: TRBV10-2; J: TRBJ2-1; CDR3: CASSESFIAGGLREQFF
V: TRBV6-5; J: TRBJ2-1; CDR3: CASSSGTSLNEQFF
V: TRBV5-1; J: TRBJ1-6; CDR3: CASSLKSAWEGYNSPLHF
V: TRBV5-6; J: TRBJ2-7; CDR3: CASSRRRGLYEQYF